This T cell receptor beta chain emerged from a study of T cells in Graves' hyperthyroidism and ophthalmopathy. Study outcomes and limitations: Peripheral blood also featured most of the thyroid clonotypes expanded above 0.001.

Germline loops: CDR1 MDHEN, CDR2 SYDVKM. The CDR3 is 14 residues long. Trimming left V 2 bases short and J 3 bases short, with 10 bases between. The TCR beta CDR3 regions underwent amplification using RNA transcripts as the source. HTBI primers drove first-round RT-PCR of the TCR CDR3. MiXCR, run by TCRdb on the multiplex PCR reads, gives a single entry per CDR3 protein. The data hold hundreds of thousands of distinct CDR3 sequences, with more than 11% observed a single time. Sample collection date corresponds to first hyperthyroidism diagnosis, prior to any ophthalmopathy symptoms. This clonotype was found many times. Its antigen is still unknown.

This receptor was obtained from a woman younger than 45 with Graves' hyperthyroidism that later progressed to Graves' ophthalmopathy. Material: blood. This chain connects TRBV28 to TRBJ1-2, with D possibly TRBD1 on 5 matching bases. DNA for the CDR3: TGTGCCAGCAGTTTAACGTCAGGGCACTATGGCTACACCTTC. It is translated as CASSLTSGHYGYTF.